Listed here are 24 T cell receptor beta chains from one sample, sequenced in a study of blood T cell repertoires in COVID-19. The assay was immunoSEQ multiplex PCR, and TCRdb's table has in-frame clones only and misses some. The data hold around 200,000 clones, with around four fifths observed a single time. The sequencing sample was made of peripheral blood. These receptors all come from a woman aged 80 or older with active or convalescent COVID-19.

The rearrangement joins TRBV6-5 to TRBJ1-6, with 9 positions matching TRBD1. Germline V gene data show CDR1 as MNHEY and CDR2 as SVGAGI. The length of the CDR3 is 15 residues. J was trimmed by 6 bases and V by 6 bases; bases with no gene match: 6. The CDR3 DNA reads as TGTGCCAGCAGAACAGGGGGCGCCTCTAATTCACCCCTCCACTTT. Encoded protein: CASRTGGASNSPLHF.

The chain joins TRBV28 to TRBJ1-4; D remains ambiguous. Germline CDR1 and CDR2: MDHEN and SYDVKM. The CDR3 runs to 14 residues. V lost 5 bases and J 9 bases, leaving 16 bases between the germline ends. CDR3 nucleotides: TGTGCCAGCAGTCCGGGAGATGGAATGAAAAAACTGTTTTTT. This translates into CASSPGDGMKKLFF.

The J gene is TRBJ2-7, the V gene TRBV20-1, with 7 bases matching TRBD1. The CDR3 totals 10 residues. The germline CDR1 and CDR2 sequences are DFQATT and SNEGSKA (reference sequence). Trimming removed 5 bases from V and 5 bases from J; junction bases left unmatched: 0. The CDR3 protein is CSAGTDEQYF. CDR3 nucleotides: TGCAGTGCTGGGACAGACGAGCAGTACTTC.

The rearrangement uses TRBV6-6 and TRBJ1-5, with D unclear. V lost 1 base and J lost 2, with 9 bases in between. This CDR3 spans 15 amino acids. Germline lookup yields CDR1 MNHNY and CDR2 SVGAGI (reference sequence). CDR3 DNA sequence: TGTGCCAGCAGTTACTACCAGGCCCGCAATCAGCCCCAGCATTTT. It codes for CASSYYQARNQPQHF.

As concerns this clone: The identical CDR3 is also encoded by other nucleotide sequences in the sample. The chain uses TRBV5-8 and TRBJ1-1, with TRBD1 matching over 8 bases. The V and J ends lost 4 bases and 4 bases, in that order; junction bases with no gene match: 9. This CDR3 has 15 amino acids. Germline CDR1 and CDR2: SGHTS and YDEGEE. CDR3 sequence reads: CASSRRQGAGTEAFF. CDR3 nucleotide sequence: TGTGCCAGCAGCCGACGCCAGGGGGCAGGCACTGAAGCTTTCTTT.

This clone was recorded a few times. V is TRBV28 and J is TRBJ2-1; D is undetermined. V lost 4 bases to trimming and J lost 8 bases, with 15 bases between them. The germline V gene has CDR1 MDHEN and CDR2 SYDVKM. The CDR3 is 14 residues long. The chain's CDR3 is CASSYQVIGDEQFF. The CDR3 bases are TGTGCCAGCAGTTACCAGGTGATAGGTGATGAGCAGTTCTTC.

This clone was seen once. V is TRBV28 and J is TRBJ2-5; D may be TRBD1 (6 bases). The germline V gene encodes CDR1 MDHEN and CDR2 SYDVKM. The V gene lost 5 bases and the J gene lost 5 bases, with 15 bases spanning the gap. This CDR3 region has 14 residues. The DNA for the CDR3 is TGTGCCAGCAGTAGGCGGTCGACAGGCGAGACCCAGTACTTC. Its protein product is CASSRRSTGETQYF.

CDR3 residues: CASSLTRGRNEQFF. The CDR3 bases are TGTGCCAGCAGCTTAACCAGGGGGCGGAATGAGCAGTTCTTC. This chain connects TRBV7-2 to TRBJ2-1; TRBD1 matches at 8 bases. Unmatched junction bases numbered 4, after V lost 2 bases and J lost 7 bases. The CDR3 runs to 14 residues. Germline V gene lookup returns CDR1 SGHTA and CDR2 FQGNSA.

V gene TRBV2 combines with J gene TRBJ2-7, with 10 bases aligning to TRBD2. The CDR3 has 15 amino acids. Per germline, CDR1 SNHLY and CDR2 FYNNEI. V was clipped by 6 bases and J by 3 bases; unmatched bases: 8. The CDR3 region is CASSRLAGVLYEQYF. The CDR3 DNA reads TGTGCCAGCAGCCGCCTAGCGGGAGTGCTCTACGAGCAGTACTTC.

This clone was seen once. The CDR3 reads CASSSIGSTTNEKLFF. The DNA for the CDR3 is TGTGCCAGCAGCAGCATCGGGAGCACAACTAATGAAAAACTGTTTTTT. The V gene is TRBV5-5, the J gene TRBJ1-4; D unclear. The CDR3 is 16 residues long. V shed 4 bases and J shed 0 bases, with 13 bases lying between them. Germline lookup yields CDR1 SGHKS and CDR2 YYEKEE (reference sequence).

The chain couples TRBV5-1 to TRBJ1-4; D is unclear. V was trimmed by 1 base and J by 5 bases, leaving 15 bases between them. Germline CDR1 and CDR2: SGHRS and YFSETQ. This CDR3 contains 16 residues. CDR3: CASSLPSNTANEKLFF. The CDR3 nucleotides read TGCGCCAGCAGCTTGCCGTCCAACACAGCAAATGAAAAACTGTTTTTT.

The table lists this clone with a few counts. V is TRBV9 and J is TRBJ2-5; 10 bases match TRBD1. V was pared by 0 bases and J by 3 bases, with 2 bases of the junction left unmatched. The CDR3 is 15 residues long. Germline assignment: CDR1 SGDLS and CDR2 YYNGEE. CDR3 region: CASSVDGTGEETQYF. CDR3 nucleotides: TGTGCCAGCAGCGTAGACGGGACAGGGGAAGAGACCCAGTACTTC.

The V call is TRBV29-1, the J call TRBJ2-1; the D gene is possibly TRBD2 (7 bases). The CDR3 spans 16 residues. Trimming cost V 7 bases and J 2 bases, with 21 bases left between them. Germline-derived CDR1 and CDR2 are SQVTM and ANQGSEA. The CDR3 DNA is TGCAGCGGTACGAACCAAGGGGGGGAGGCCTACAATGAGCAGTTCTTC. It specifies CSGTNQGGEAYNEQFF.

This sequence joins TRBV2 and TRBJ2-1; the match to TRBD2 covers 7 bases. Germline lookup yields CDR1 SNHLY and CDR2 FYNNEI. The V gene end was trimmed by 5 bases and the J gene end by 7 bases; junction bases not matched to a gene: 8. The CDR3 totals 14 residues. The CDR3 DNA reads TGTGCCAGCAGTAGCGGGATTGGGGGGAATGAGCAGTTCTTC. Translating gives CASSSGIGGNEQFF.

This chain's CDR3 is CASINPGGTEAFF. The DNA for the CDR3 is TGTGCCAGCATCAACCCGGGGGGCACTGAAGCTTTCTTT. The V and J genes are TRBV6-5 and TRBJ1-1, with D possibly TRBD1 on 5 matching bases. CDR1 is MNHEY and CDR2 is SVGAGI in the germline V gene. The V end was cut by 7 bases, the J end by 4 bases, with 13 bases between. This CDR3 is 13 amino acids long.

The V call is TRBV6-4, the J call TRBJ2-3, with 7 positions matching TRBD1. Germline trimming cut 5 bases from V and 3 bases from J; bases unmatched to any gene: 20. This CDR3 has 19 residues. The germline gives CDR1 MRHNA, CDR2 SNTAGT. The CDR3 region has the DNA TGTGCCAGCAGTTGCCGACGAGGGACAGCCGACACTAAGACAGATACGCAGTATTTT. Its translation is CASSCRRGTADTKTDTQYF.

V gene TRBV10-3 combines with J gene TRBJ1-3; D call uncertain. CDR1 and CDR2 from the germline V gene are ENHRY and SYGVKD. CDR3 length: 13 residues. V lost 4 bases to trimming and J lost 4 bases, with 8 bases between them. CDR3 residues: CAISGAPGNTIYF. The CDR3, as DNA: TGTGCCATCAGTGGGGCTCCGGGAAACACCATATATTTT.

The V call is TRBV11-2, the J call TRBJ1-4; D not resolved. Trimming shortened V by 5 bases and J by 7 bases, and 14 bases separated the two germline ends. The CDR3 totals 14 residues. Germline V gene lookup returns CDR1 SGHAT and CDR2 FQNNGV. Here the CDR3 reads CASSATGGGEKLFF. The CDR3 DNA is TGTGCCAGCAGCGCGACTGGCGGCGGTGAAAAACTGTTTTTT.

This CDR3 is CASSLLLFPVNIQYF. Here the CDR3 DNA reads TGTGCCAGCAGCTTACTTCTCTTTCCCGTAAACATTCAGTACTTC. The rearrangement uses TRBV13 and TRBJ2-4; no clear D. Germline loops: CDR1 PRHDT, CDR2 FYEKMQ (reference sequence). Trimming took 2 bases from V and 6 from J, leaving 14 bases between them. The length of the CDR3 is 15 residues.

V gene TRBV5-1 combines with J gene TRBJ2-1; a possible D gene is TRBD1 (6 bases). Deletions cut 1 base from V and 7 bases from J, with 15 bases between. The germline V gene has CDR1 SGHRS and CDR2 YFSETQ. The CDR3 length is 15 residues. The CDR3 DNA sequence: TGCGCCAGCAGCTTGATTCAGGGGTCCCTGAATGAGCAGTTCTTC. Its protein is CASSLIQGSLNEQFF. Drawing the rest from reference TRBV5-1 and TRBJ2-1, the complete variable domain is KAGVTQTPRYLIKTRGQQVTLSCSPISGHRSVSWYQQTPGQGLQFLFEYFSETQRNKGNFPGRFSGRQFSNSRSEMNVSTLELGDSALYLCASSLIQGSLNEQFFGPGTRLTVL.

The rearrangement joins TRBV24-1 to TRBJ2-7; TRBD1 matches 8 bases. The CDR3 consists of 14 residues. Germline CDR1 is KGHDR and CDR2 is SFDVKD. Unmatched junction bases numbered 10, after V lost 4 bases and J lost 9 bases. CDR3 amino acids: CATSDPGQVPGQYF. The DNA of the CDR3 is TGTGCCACCAGTGACCCGGGACAGGTCCCTGGGCAGTACTTC.

The chain recombines TRBV7-2 with TRBJ1-1; the match to TRBD1 covers 7 bases. With 1 base clipped from V and 5 bases from J, the junction kept 4 bases outside the gene matches. The CDR3 has 14 amino acids. Per the germline V gene, CDR1 is SGHTA and CDR2 is FQGNSA. The CDR3 here is CASSLVIRGTEAFF. CDR3 DNA: TGTGCCAGCAGCTTAGTTATCAGGGGGACTGAAGCTTTCTTT.

This clone showed up just a few times. The rearrangement uses TRBV5-4 and TRBJ2-7, with D possibly TRBD2 on 6 matching bases. CDR1 is SGHNT, CDR2 YYREEE, per germline (reference sequence). CDR3 size: 15 residues. V lost 2 bases and J 2 bases, leaving 14 bases between the germline ends. The CDR3, as DNA: TGTGCCAGCAGCTTAGGGCTAGCGCACGCCTACGAGCAGTACTTC. This gives the protein CASSLGLAHAYEQYF.

The chain has TRBV4-2 and TRBJ1-2; TRBD1 aligns across 9 bases. Germline V CDR1 and CDR2: LGHNA, YNFKEQ. This CDR3 is 16 amino acids long. V was clipped by 4 bases and J by 3 bases; unmatched bases: 9. The CDR3 region is CASSLDSGQGDYGYTF. The CDR3 DNA follows: TGTGCCAGCAGCCTAGATTCGGGACAGGGAGACTATGGCTACACCTTC.